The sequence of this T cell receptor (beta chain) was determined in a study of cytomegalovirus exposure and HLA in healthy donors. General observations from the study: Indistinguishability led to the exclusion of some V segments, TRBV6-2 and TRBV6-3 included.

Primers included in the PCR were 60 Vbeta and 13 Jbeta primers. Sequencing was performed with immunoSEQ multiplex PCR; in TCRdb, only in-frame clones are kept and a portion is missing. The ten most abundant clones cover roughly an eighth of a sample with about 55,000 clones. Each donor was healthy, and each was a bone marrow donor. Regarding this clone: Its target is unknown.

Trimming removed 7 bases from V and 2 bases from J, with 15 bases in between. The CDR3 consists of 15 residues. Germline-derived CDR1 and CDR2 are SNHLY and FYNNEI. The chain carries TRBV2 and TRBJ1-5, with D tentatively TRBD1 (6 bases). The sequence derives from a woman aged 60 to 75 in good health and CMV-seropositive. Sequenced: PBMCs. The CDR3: CASIYGGAGNQPQHF. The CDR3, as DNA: TGTGCCAGCATCTACGGGGGGGCGGGCAATCAGCCCCAGCATTTT.